This T cell receptor (beta chain) was obtained from a study of CD8 T cells in ankylosing spondylitis. The table lists this clonotype with a few counts. TCRdb redid the calling of the 5' RACE reads with MiXCR, one entry per CDR3 protein. The table records roughly 150,000 distinct CDR3 sequences, roughly a third of them present only once. This receptor was obtained from a male donor with ankylosing spondylitis. Sequencing input: synovial fluid, either unsorted or a sorted T cell fraction (not recorded which).

The CDR3 reads CATSPGTSVSETQYF. CDR3 sequence (DNA): TGTGCCACCAGCCCTGGGACTAGCGTATCAGAGACCCAGTACTTC. The chain has TRBV24-1 and TRBJ2-5, with 10 nucleotides matching TRBD2. The germline V gene has CDR1 KGHDR and CDR2 SFDVKD. The CDR3 sequence is 15 residues long. After removal of 7 bases from V and 4 bases from J, the junction contained 8 bases not matched to a gene.